Listed below are T cell receptor beta chains from one sample, sequenced in a study of blood T cell repertoires in COVID-19. TCRdb keeps only in-frame clones here, not all; method: immunoSEQ multiplex PCR. The data hold hundreds of thousands of clones, with roughly 88% observed a single time. Material for sequencing was peripheral blood. These receptors were obtained from a woman under 40 with active or convalescent COVID-19. The CDR3 runs from the conserved cysteine through the conserved F or W. The order of the fields is J gene, D gene, V gene, clone size, CDR3 protein, CDR3 DNA. The D gene is left open where the match is weak. A clone size is listed for some rows: how often the clone was seen (once, few, many), or a class if it is expanded.

TRBJ2-1 | - | TRBV4-1 | - | CASSQEAIGDSYNEQFF | TGCGCCAGCAGCCAAGAAGCGATTGGAGACTCCTACAATGAGCAGTTCTTC
TRBJ2-1 | - | TRBV2 | - | CASSTLPGLNNEQFF | TGTGCCAGCAGTACTCTTCCGGGACTCAACAATGAGCAGTTCTTC
TRBJ2-2 | TRBD1 | TRBV23-1 | - | CASSLRDRATGELFF | TGCGCCAGCAGTCTCCGGGACAGGGCCACCGGGGAGCTGTTTTTT
TRBJ2-6 | TRBD2 | TRBV3-1/TRBV3-2 | - | CASSPFLAGGSGANVLTF | TGTGCCAGCAGCCCTTTTCTAGCGGGGGGCTCTGGGGCCAACGTCCTGACTTTC
TRBJ2-2 | TRBD2 | TRBV6-5 | once | CAISGDNTGELFF | TGTGCCATAAGCGGGGACAACACCGGGGAGCTGTTTTTT
TRBJ2-7 | TRBD2 | TRBV5-4 | - | CASSVGLAGGEPYEQYF | TGTGCCAGCAGCGTTGGACTAGCGGGAGGAGAGCCCTACGAGCAGTACTTC
TRBJ2-7 | TRBD1 | TRBV27 | - | CASSSGTGPYEQYF | TGTGCCAGCAGTTCCGGGACAGGACCTTACGAGCAGTACTTC
TRBJ2-7 | - | TRBV4-1 | - | CASSQDPEGTASSYEQYF | TGCGCCAGCAGCCAAGACCCGGAAGGGACTGCGAGCTCCTACGAGCAGTACTTC
TRBJ2-1 | TRBD1 | TRBV4-1 | - | CASSQDYRTGRNEQFF | TGCGCCAGCAGCCAAGATTACAGGACAGGGAGGAATGAGCAGTTCTTC
TRBJ2-3 | TRBD2 | TRBV5-4 | - | CASSGRGAGGITDTQYF | TGTGCCAGCAGCGGCAGAGGAGCGGGGGGAATCACAGATACGCAGTATTTT
TRBJ1-2 | TRBD1 | TRBV27 | few | CASSPDREVGGYTF | TGTGCCAGCAGTCCCGACAGGGAGGTCGGAGGCTACACCTTC